This T cell receptor (beta chain) was captured by sequencing in a study of shared T cell receptors in the human thymus. Some clones are missing from TCRdb's copy, which holds only in-frame ones; the method was immunoSEQ multiplex PCR. The sample shows approximately 760,000 clones, approximately 85% of them seen only once. Trimming pared 3 bases from V and 3 bases from J, leaving 6 bases between. The CDR3 contains 13 residues. Germline V gives CDR1 MDHEN, CDR2 SYDVKM. The data also belong to a second study, concerning human thymus T cells. That publication notes: Resections from corrective heart surgery supplied the thymus tissue. A high degree of thymic repertoire overlap among unrelated individuals was reported in related research.

The sample taken for sequencing was thymocytes. The gene calls are TRBV28 and TRBJ1-5; a weak D match, TRBD1 (5 bases). The TCR was taken from a girl under three years old with a congenital heart defect. CDR3 bases: TGTGCCAGCAGTTTCAGGGTCAATCAGCCCCAGCATTTT. Amino acid sequence: CASSFRVNQPQHF.